The 25 T cell receptor beta chains presented below share a single source sample, sequenced in a study of blood T cell repertoires in COVID-19. Generated by immunoSEQ multiplex PCR, the TCRdb table keeps only in-frame clones and is missing some. The profile covers roughly 100,000 clones, with approximately 89% appearing a single time and under 20% taken by the ten largest. The specimen sequenced was peripheral blood. The receptors were sampled from a woman aged 80 or over in a cohort sampled during active COVID-19.

The chain couples TRBV9 to TRBJ2-3, with D unresolved. The CDR3 totals 14 residues. In germline, CDR1 is SGDLS, CDR2 YYNGEE. Trimming cost V 0 bases and J 5 bases, with 10 bases left between them. CDR3 bases: TGTGCCAGCAGCGTAGGGGTGGGCCGAGATACGCAGTATTTT. It is translated as CASSVGVGRDTQYF.

This chain joins TRBV5-8 and TRBJ2-7; 8 bases fit TRBD1. Germline V CDR1 and CDR2: SGHTS, YDEGEE. The J segment lost 5 bases and the V segment lost 5 bases, leaving 12 bases of the junction unmatched. The CDR3 sequence is 15 residues long. The CDR3 protein is CASSQDQGAFNEQYF. The CDR3, as DNA: TGTGCCAGCAGTCAAGACCAGGGGGCATTTAACGAGCAGTACTTC.

The rearrangement joins TRBV6-5 to TRBJ2-1, with 7 bases fitting TRBD1. The CDR3 is made up of 14 amino acids. Germline CDR1 and CDR2: MNHEY and SVGAGI. The V gene end was trimmed by 9 bases and the J gene end by 5 bases; junction bases not matched to a gene: 10. CDR3 DNA: TGTGCCAGTCAGATCGGGACAGCCAACAATGAGCAGTTCTTC. Translating it yields CASQIGTANNEQFF.

The V call is TRBV11-2, the J call TRBJ2-2, with TRBD2 identical over 7 bases. Germline V gene lookup returns CDR1 SGHAT and CDR2 FQNNGV. CDR3 length: 19 residues. V lost 2 bases, J lost 6 bases, and 18 bases stayed unmatched. The CDR3 reads CASSLSLGISKGRAGELFF. The CDR3, as DNA: TGTGCCAGCAGCTTAAGCTTGGGGATTTCGAAGGGGAGGGCCGGGGAGCTGTTTTTT. Full variable domain (rest looked up from reference TRBV11-2 and TRBJ2-2): EAGVAQSPRYKIIEKRQSVAFWCNPISGHATLYWYQQILGQGPKLLIQFQNNGVVDDSQLPKDRFSAERLKGVDSTLKIQPAKLEDSAVYLCASSLSLGISKGRAGELFFGEGSRLTVL.

The chain combines TRBV2 with TRBJ2-5, with TRBD1 identical over 11 bases. The CDR3 contains 15 residues. V lost 4 bases and J lost 4; bases outside the gene matches: 5. Germline-derived CDR1 and CDR2 are SNHLY and FYNNEI. CDR3 in amino acids: CASSGGQGARETQYF. The CDR3 DNA is TGTGCCAGCAGTGGCGGACAGGGGGCGAGAGAGACCCAGTACTTC.

The chain is built from TRBV19 and TRBJ2-7; no firm D call. Germline CDR1 reads LNHDA; CDR2 reads SQIVND (reference sequence). V gave up 8 bases and J gave up 4 bases, with 15 bases separating them. This CDR3 spans 13 amino acids. CDR3: CASAWQPYYEQYF. As DNA, the CDR3 is TGTGCCAGTGCTTGGCAACCATATTACGAGCAGTACTTC.

V usage is TRBV14 and J usage is TRBJ2-1, with TRBD1 matching 11 bases. This CDR3 comprises 16 residues. CDR1 and CDR2 from the germline V gene are SGHDN and FVKESK. J gave up 8 bases and V 4 bases, and 10 bases lay outside the gene matches. The chain's CDR3 is CASSPYPGTGGHEQFF. CDR3 nucleotide sequence: TGTGCCAGCAGCCCATACCCCGGGACAGGGGGGCATGAGCAGTTCTTC. The full variable domain, its missing parts supplied by reference TRBV14 and TRBJ2-1, is EAGVTQFPSHSVIEKGQTVTLRCDPISGHDNLYWYRRVMGKEIKFLLHFVKESKQDESGMPNNRFLAERTGGTYSTLKVQPAELEDSGVYFCASSPYPGTGGHEQFFGPGTRLTVL.

The rearrangement links TRBV4-2 to TRBJ2-3, with D possibly being TRBD2 (7 bases). Trimming took 1 base from V and 2 from J, leaving 13 bases between them. Germline CDR1 reads LGHNA; CDR2 reads YNFKEQ. The CDR3 is made up of 16 amino acids. DNA of the CDR3: TGTGCCAGCAGCCAAGTCGGGGCGGGGGCCACAGATACGCAGTATTTT. This encodes CASSQVGAGATDTQYF.

The chain links TRBV7-9 to TRBJ1-3; TRBD1 aligns across 9 bases. Germline CDR1 is SEHNR and CDR2 is FQNEAQ (reference sequence). V was pared by 3 bases and J by 1 base, with 4 bases of the junction left unmatched. The CDR3 spans 16 residues. The CDR3 DNA reads TGTGCCAGCAGCTTTGCAGGGACAGGGTCTGGAAACACCATATATTTT. This encodes CASSFAGTGSGNTIYF.

This clone was picked up a small number of times. The rearrangement uses TRBV19 and TRBJ1-2; 8 bases match TRBD1. CDR1 LNHDA and CDR2 SQIVND come from the germline V gene (reference sequence). J was trimmed by 2 bases and V by 7 bases; bases with no gene match: 6. The CDR3 runs to 14 residues. This chain's CDR3 is CASNSGQGNYGYTF. The DNA for the CDR3 is TGTGCCAGTAACTCTGGACAGGGAAACTATGGCTACACCTTC.

V is TRBV24-1 and J is TRBJ2-2, with 7 bases lining up with TRBD1. The germline V gene has CDR1 KGHDR and CDR2 SFDVKD. The CDR3 is made up of 14 amino acids. Trimming at V came to 7 bases and at J to 1 base, leaving 2 bases not matched to a gene. The CDR3 is CATRDRENTGELFF. DNA of the CDR3: TGTGCCACCAGAGACAGGGAGAACACCGGGGAGCTGTTTTTT.

The rearrangement joins TRBV2 to TRBJ2-1; 16 nucleotides match TRBD2. Trimming at V came to 6 bases and at J to 5 bases, leaving 10 bases not matched to a gene. The CDR3 spans 18 residues. Germline assignment: CDR1 SNHLY and CDR2 FYNNEI. CDR3 coding DNA: TGTGCCAGCAGCGGGGGACTAGCGGGAGGGCCAGGAAACAATGAGCAGTTCTTC. The encoded protein is CASSGGLAGGPGNNEQFF.

This clone was detected only once. This CDR3 is CASSAGTGHYEQYF. CDR3 coding DNA: TGTGCCAGCAGCGCCGGGACAGGGCACTACGAGCAGTACTTC. The chain is built from TRBV9 and TRBJ2-7, with TRBD1 matching 9 bases. Germline CDR1 is SGDLS and CDR2 is YYNGEE. CDR3 length: 14 residues. Losses at the gene ends were 3 bases for V and 3 bases for J; bases not matched to a gene: 4. Combining the CDR3 with reference TRBV9 and TRBJ2-7 gives the whole variable domain DSGVTQTPKHLITATGQRVTLRCSPRSGDLSVYWYQQSLDQGLQFLIQYYNGEERAKGNILERFSAQQFPDLHSELNLSSLELGDSALYFCASSAGTGHYEQYFGPGTRLTVT.

The chain couples TRBV19 to TRBJ2-5; 15 positions match TRBD2. J was trimmed by 2 bases and V by 4 bases; bases with no gene match: 8. The CDR3 contains 18 residues. Germline V CDR1 and CDR2: LNHDA, SQIVND (reference sequence). CDR3 amino acids: CASSTTGLAGGSQETQYF. The CDR3 DNA reads TGTGCCAGTAGTACGACGGGACTAGCGGGAGGCTCACAAGAGACCCAGTACTTC.

This clone was seen a handful of times. This rearrangement joins TRBV25-1 to TRBJ1-3; 7 positions match TRBD1. This CDR3 contains 14 residues. Germline CDR1 MGHDK, CDR2 SYGVNS. Unmatched junction bases numbered 4, after V lost 8 bases and J lost 0 bases. CDR3 in DNA: TGTGCCAGCCTGGGACAGTACTCTGGAAACACCATATATTTT. It specifies CASLGQYSGNTIYF.

The chain recombines TRBV28 with TRBJ2-5; 7 bases are shared with TRBD1. The V gene end was trimmed by 7 bases and the J gene end by 4 bases; junction bases not matched to a gene: 9. This CDR3 region has 14 residues. Looked up from germline, CDR1 is MDHEN and CDR2 is SYDVKM. The CDR3 reads CASTHGRGRETQYF. The CDR3 nucleotides are TGTGCCAGCACCCACGGCAGGGGGAGAGAGACCCAGTACTTC.

This sequence joins TRBV18 and TRBJ2-4, with 8 bases aligning to TRBD2. This CDR3 is 17 amino acids long. Germline V CDR1 and CDR2: KGHSH, LQKENI. Trimming at V came to 6 bases and at J to 3 bases, leaving 13 bases not matched to a gene. CDR3 DNA sequence: TGTGCCAGCTCTGCCGCGGCGGGGGGCAGGGGCAAAAACATTCAGTACTTC. Translating gives CASSAAAGGRGKNIQYF.

The chain has TRBV5-4 and TRBJ2-5; TRBD1 matches at 10 bases. The CDR3 is 16 residues long. Germline assignment: CDR1 SGHNT and CDR2 YYREEE (reference sequence). J was trimmed by 4 bases and V by 4 bases; bases with no gene match: 10. CDR3 protein: CASSPIGGQGSETQYF. The CDR3 DNA reads TGTGCCAGCAGCCCAATCGGGGGACAGGGGTCAGAGACCCAGTACTTC.

The chain is built from TRBV25-1 and TRBJ1-4; 7 bases line up with TRBD1. V lost 3 bases, J lost 5 bases, and 6 bases stayed unmatched. Germline V gives CDR1 MGHDK, CDR2 SYGVNS. The CDR3 contains 15 residues. The CDR3 loop reads CASSDPGQINEKLFF. In nucleotides, the CDR3 is TGTGCCAGCAGTGACCCGGGACAGATCAATGAAAAACTGTTTTTT.

The chain carries TRBV19 and TRBJ2-3; the D gene is possibly TRBD2 (5 bases). The CDR3 runs 16 residues. Germline CDR1 LNHDA, CDR2 SQIVND (reference sequence). The V end was cut by 0 bases, the J end by 2 bases, with 12 bases between. CDR3 loop: CASSIERGGNTDTQYF. DNA for the CDR3: TGTGCCAGTAGTATAGAACGGGGTGGGAACACAGATACGCAGTATTTT.

This clone was found once. The CDR3 sequence is CASSRGSSGGASTEQYF. Here the CDR3 DNA reads TGTGCCAGTAGCCGGGGTAGTAGCGGGGGGGCTTCTACCGAGCAGTACTTC. J is TRBJ2-7 and V is TRBV19, with 11 bases that match TRBD2. Germline CDR1 is LNHDA and CDR2 is SQIVND (reference sequence). The ends lost 6 bases at V and 6 bases at J; junction bases unmatched: 16. The CDR3 contains 17 residues.

The chain has TRBV2 and TRBJ1-6, with D tentatively TRBD1 (5 bases). V was trimmed by 9 bases and J by 6 bases, leaving 9 bases between them. Germline assignment: CDR1 SNHLY and CDR2 FYNNEI. The CDR3 is 12 amino acids. This chain's CDR3 is CARQGGNSPLHF. Written as DNA, the CDR3 is TGTGCCAGGCAGGGAGGTAATTCACCCCTCCACTTT.

The V and J genes are TRBV28 and TRBJ2-7; 7 bases fit TRBD1. The CDR3 sequence is 13 residues long. V was clipped by 6 bases and J by 2 bases; unmatched bases: 4. CDR1 is MDHEN, CDR2 SYDVKM, per germline. In nucleotides, the CDR3 is TGTGCCAGCAGCCACAGGGGACCCTACGAGCAGTACTTC. The encoded protein is CASSHRGPYEQYF.

This clone has only a few counts. V gene TRBV7-2 combines with J gene TRBJ2-5; 7 bases fit TRBD2. The CDR3 totals 14 residues. Germline V lookup: CDR1 SGHTA, CDR2 FQGNSA. Trimming took 5 bases from V and 7 from J; bases not matched to a gene: 10. The CDR3 loop is CASSVGTPGGTQYF. In nucleotides, the CDR3 is TGTGCCAGCAGCGTCGGGACCCCGGGGGGGACCCAGTACTTC. The whole variable domain, remainder taken from reference TRBV7-2 and TRBJ2-5, is GAGVSQSPSNKVTEKGKDVELRCDPISGHTALYWYRQSLGQGLEFLIYFQGNSAPDKSGLPSDRFSAERTGGSVSTLTIQRTQQEDSAVYLCASSVGTPGGTQYFGPGTRLLVL.

The chain is built from TRBV2 and TRBJ1-5, with TRBD1 matching 7 bases. The CDR3 contains 14 residues. The V and J ends lost 4 bases and 4 bases, in that order; junction bases with no gene match: 4. Germline loops: CDR1 SNHLY, CDR2 FYNNEI. CDR3 residues: CASSGTGGNQPQHF. The DNA for the CDR3 is TGTGCCAGCAGTGGGACAGGAGGGAATCAGCCCCAGCATTTT. Full variable domain (rest looked up from reference TRBV2 and TRBJ1-5): EPEVTQTPSHQVTQMGQEVILRCVPISNHLYFYWYRQILGQKVEFLVSFYNNEISEKSEIFDDQFSVERPDGSNFTLKIRSTKLEDSAMYFCASSGTGGNQPQHFGDGTRLSIL.